This T cell receptor (beta chain) was obtained from a study of pediatric ulcerative colitis. During colonoscopy, one to two rectal pinch biopsies were collected. Germline V gene data show CDR1 as SEHNR and CDR2 as FQNEAQ (reference sequence). The length of the CDR3 is 11 residues. V gave up 1 base and J gave up 8 bases, with 5 bases separating them. For this clone: Its specificity is not known.

Overall study results and limits: Substantially fewer templates came from a couple of patients' blood samples. All ulcerative colitis patients, but no controls, carried two rectal clonotypes.

Libraries were prepared by immunoSEQ multiplex PCR; TCRdb keeps only in-frame clonotypes and omits some of them. The table includes under 20,000 clones, roughly 70% detected once. The sample consisted of gut tissue. The receptor's source is a boy younger than 18 with moderate ulcerative colitis. V usage is TRBV7-9 and J usage is TRBJ1-2, with D hard to call. The chain's CDR3 is CASSLGDGYTF. CDR3 in DNA: TGTGCCAGCAGCTTAGGCGACGGCTACACCTTC.